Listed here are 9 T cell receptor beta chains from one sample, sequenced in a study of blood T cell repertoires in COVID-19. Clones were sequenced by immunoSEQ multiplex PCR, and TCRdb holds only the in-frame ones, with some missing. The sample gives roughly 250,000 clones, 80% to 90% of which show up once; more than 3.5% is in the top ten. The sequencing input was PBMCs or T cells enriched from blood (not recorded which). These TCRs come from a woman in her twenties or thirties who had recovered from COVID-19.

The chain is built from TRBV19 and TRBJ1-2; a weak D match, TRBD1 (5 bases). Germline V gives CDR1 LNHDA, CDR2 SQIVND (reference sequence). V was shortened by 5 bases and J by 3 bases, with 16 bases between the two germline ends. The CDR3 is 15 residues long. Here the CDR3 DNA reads TGTGCCAGTAGTCACGTCCGACAGCTTCACTATGGCTACACCTTC. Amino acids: CASSHVRQLHYGYTF.

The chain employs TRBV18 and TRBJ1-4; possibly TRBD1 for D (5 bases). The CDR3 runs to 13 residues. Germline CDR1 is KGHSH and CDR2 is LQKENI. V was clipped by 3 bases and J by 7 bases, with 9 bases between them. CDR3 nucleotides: TGTGCCAGCTCACCCCGGGGGGGTGAAAAACTGTTTTTT. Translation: CASSPRGGEKLFF.

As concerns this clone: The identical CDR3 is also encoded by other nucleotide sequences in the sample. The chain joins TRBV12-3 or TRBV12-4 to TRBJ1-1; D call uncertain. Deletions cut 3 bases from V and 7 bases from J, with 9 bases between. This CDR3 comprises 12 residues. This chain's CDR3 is CASSFSGGEAFF. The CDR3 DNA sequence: TGTGCCAGCAGTTTTAGCGGCGGTGAAGCTTTCTTT.

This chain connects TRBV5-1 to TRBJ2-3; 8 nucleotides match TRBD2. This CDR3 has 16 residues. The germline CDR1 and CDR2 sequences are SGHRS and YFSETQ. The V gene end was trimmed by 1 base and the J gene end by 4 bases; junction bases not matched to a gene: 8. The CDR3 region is CASSLRGGFGADTQYF. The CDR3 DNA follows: TGCGCCAGCAGCTTGCGGGGGGGCTTCGGTGCAGATACGCAGTATTTT.

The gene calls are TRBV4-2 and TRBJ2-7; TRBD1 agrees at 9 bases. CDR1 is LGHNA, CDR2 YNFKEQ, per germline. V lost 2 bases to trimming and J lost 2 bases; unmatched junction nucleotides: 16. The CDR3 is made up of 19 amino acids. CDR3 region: CASSQSIGTGSGDPYEQYF. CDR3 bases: TGTGCCAGCAGCCAATCCATCGGGACAGGGTCAGGGGACCCCTACGAGCAGTACTTC.

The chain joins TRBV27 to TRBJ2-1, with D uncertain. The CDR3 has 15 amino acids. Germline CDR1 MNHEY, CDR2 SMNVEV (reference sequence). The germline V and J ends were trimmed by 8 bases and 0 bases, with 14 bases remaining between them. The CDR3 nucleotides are TGTGCCAGCGAGACCCTATCGGGCTCCTACAATGAGCAGTTCTTC. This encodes CASETLSGSYNEQFF.

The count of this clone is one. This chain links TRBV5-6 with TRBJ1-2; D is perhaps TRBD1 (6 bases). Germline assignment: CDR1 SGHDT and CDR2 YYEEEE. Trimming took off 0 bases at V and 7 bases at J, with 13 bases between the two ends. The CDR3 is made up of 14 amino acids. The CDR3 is CASSLEQGVGGYTF. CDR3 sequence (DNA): TGTGCCAGCAGCTTGGAACAGGGTGTAGGTGGCTACACCTTC.

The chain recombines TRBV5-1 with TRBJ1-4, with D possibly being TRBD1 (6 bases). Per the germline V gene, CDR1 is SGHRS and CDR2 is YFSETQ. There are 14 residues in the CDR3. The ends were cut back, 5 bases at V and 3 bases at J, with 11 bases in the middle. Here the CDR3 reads CASRRTDPNEKLFF. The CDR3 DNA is TGCGCCAGCAGAAGGACAGACCCTAATGAAAAACTGTTTTTT.

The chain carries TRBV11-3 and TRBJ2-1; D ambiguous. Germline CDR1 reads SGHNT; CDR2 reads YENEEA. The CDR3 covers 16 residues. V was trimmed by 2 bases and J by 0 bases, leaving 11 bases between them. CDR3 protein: CASSLYYSSSYNEQFF. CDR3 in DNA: TGTGCCAGCAGCTTATATTACTCGAGCTCCTACAATGAGCAGTTCTTC.